Listed here is a single T cell receptor (beta chain). Its matching antigen is unknown. This sample stems from a study of cytomegalovirus exposure and HLA in healthy donors. The PCR was carried out with 60 Vbeta primers and 13 Jbeta primers. Data came from immunoSEQ multiplex PCR; TCRdb stores just in-frame clones and leaves some out. This sample yields 140,000 or so clones, of which 60% to 85% are seen a single time; over 1.5% belongs to the top ten. Study observations and caveats: In a later analysis, V- and J-gene trimming of beta chains associated with a DCLRE1C missense variant, replicated independently.

J was trimmed by 10 bases and V by 3 bases; bases with no gene match: 19. This CDR3 has 19 residues. CDR1 is MNHNS and CDR2 is SASEGT in the germline V gene. The source is a man between 35 and 55 years old in good health and CMV-seronegative. This sequence joins TRBV6-1 and TRBJ1-6; the match to TRBD1 covers 9 bases. Sequenced: PBMCs. CDR3 protein: CASSDRDRDIRALRSPLHF. Written as DNA, the CDR3 is TGTGCCAGCAGTGACCGGGACAGGGATATCCGTGCTCTTAGATCACCCCTCCACTTT.